Sequencing of this T cell receptor (beta chain) was carried out in a study of neoadjuvant anti-PD-1 for oral cavity cancer. The overall study: Patients without progression got a fourth dose around day 43. Findings and limits, study-wide: With three patients per group, TCR findings need larger cohorts.

As for time point: after neoadjuvant nivolumab, at surgical resection. Cohort: HPV-negative, locally advanced oral cavity squamous cell carcinoma patients. Points on this clone: Antigen specificity is unknown.

Two replicates per tumor sample, mostly from roughly 5 ug of genomic DNA. Only in-frame clones appear in the TCRdb table, and some are missing; sequencing was by immunoSEQ multiplex PCR. The table includes about 15,000 clones, 40% detected once. This TCR was sampled from a person between 40 and 80 years old with oral cavity squamous cell carcinoma. This material consisted of tumor tissue, taken after nivolumab (anti-PD-1) treatment.

CDR3 region: CASSVAYRPSEAFF. The CDR3 DNA sequence: TGTGCCAGCAGCGTAGCCTACAGACCCAGTGAAGCTTTCTTT. This sequence joins TRBV9 and TRBJ1-1, with D unresolved. CDR3 length equals 14 residues. Germline CDR1 reads SGDLS; CDR2 reads YYNGEE. Trimming removed 0 bases from V and 7 bases from J, with 13 bases in between.